This T cell receptor (beta chain) was sequenced during a study of PD-1 blockade in classical Hodgkin lymphoma. Time point noted: cycle 4 day 1 (C4D1), after about 6 weeks of nivolumab. No patient escaped relapse after autologous stem cell transplantation, and brentuximab vedotin exposure varied. Data came from immunoSEQ multiplex PCR; TCRdb stores just in-frame clones and leaves some out. The sample shows approximately 84,000 clones, 75% to 85% of them seen only once. The study's findings and limits: Patients excluded were those beginning nivolumab under 1 year after ASCT.

V lost 5 bases and J 0 bases, leaving 7 bases between the germline ends. The germline V gene has CDR1 LGHNA and CDR2 YNFKEQ. This CDR3 is built from 13 residues. With respect to this clone: Its antigen is still unknown.

The chain employs TRBV4-2 and TRBJ1-1, with D tentatively TRBD1 (5 bases). The sequencing used peripheral blood mononuclear cells (PBMCs), collected before the fourth cycle of nivolumab. The sequence derives from a human donor with classical Hodgkin lymphoma. The CDR3 loop reads CASSAGMNTEAFF. The CDR3 DNA reads as TGTGCCAGCAGCGCAGGGATGAACACTGAAGCTTTCTTT.